The following is a TCR beta chain sequence with its context. This clonotype was counted between two and nine times. Its antigen is still unknown. Base quality data are lacking; no much larger clone is found one base away. The data originate from a study of blood T cells in healthy people across ages (dated by TCRdb to between 2015 and 2016). Study-level background: In model experiments, template switching captured about one uniquely barcoded TCR beta cDNA molecule for every two T cells. The donors were split into four age groups: young (average 16 years), middle-aged (nearly 40), aged (62) and long-lived (about 82). The study analyzed two additional independent replicas of 1 million unique cDNA reads from the same blood draw for two donors, one aged 18 to 30 and one aged 80 or older. Using deep sequencing normalized with unique cDNA molecular identifiers, the study measured how TCR beta repertoire diversity changes with age. To avoid experimental bias, donors of different ages were distributed randomly across sequencing lanes.

Reading the germline V gene (reference sequence) gives CDR1 PRHDT and CDR2 FYEKMQ. Spanning cysteine to phenylalanine, the CDR3 consists of 12 amino acids. Only the CDR3 portion is preserved as DNA: 36 bases, with reading frame beginning at the first base. V loses 11 bases, J loses 5 bases, and the germline ends lie 14 bases apart. Systemically healthy Caucasian individuals from Russia, some 38 in total and aged roughly 6 to 100 years, were included as donors. Each donor gave ten milliliters of peripheral blood, collected into EDTA-treated Vacutainer tubes. Ficoll-Paque density-gradient centrifugation was used to isolate PBMCs, with at least 7 million obtained per sample. Total RNA, at least 6 micrograms per sample, was extracted from PBMCs with Trizol reagent. For every donor, an aliquot of PBMCs went through flow cytometry to measure the percentages of naive CD45RAhigh/CD27high T cells. The investigation overall reported the following: As age increased, observed TCR beta diversity per million T cells dropped in a roughly linear way, and a significant reduction was already evident by age 40. Compared with the aged group, the long-lived group had more naive CD4+ T cells, fewer expanded clones and increased TCR diversity, suggesting age selection. Observed TCR beta diversity correlated strongly with the percentage of naive T cells measured by flow cytometry. Estimates of total diversity based on one million sequenced T cells were regarded as lower bounds and as underestimates. Because the CMV infection status of the donors was unknown, age-related changes in expanded clonotypes may potentially have been confounded. Conclusive comparison of naive and antigen-experienced compartments was prevented by the profiling of bulk unsorted PBMCs.

The library was obtained by 5' RACE. Sequencing was carried out with an Illumina HiSeq 2500. The second PCR ran for roughly 6 to 11 cycles and used a J-beta primer mix along with a sample-barcoded 5' primer. Each TCR beta cDNA molecule received a unique molecular identifier from a template-switch 5' adaptor carrying 12 random nucleotides. Each sample yielded at least 2.5 million CDR3-containing paired-end reads. The Mint cDNA synthesis kit, primed by a TRBC-specific oligonucleotide, was used to synthesize first-strand cDNA from all RNA. Following uracil-DNA glycosylase treatment, a first 18-cycle PCR with universal primers M1SS and BC2_uni_R was performed on all cDNA. Per the source publication's procedure: For normalization, 1 million high-quality reads were randomly selected from each sample, with every read carrying a distinct molecular identifier. Instead of being binned into consensus sequences, reads with shared molecular identifiers were discarded. MiTCR, set to a Q25 quality threshold and the strictest error-elimination algorithm, was used for CDR3 identification, clonotype clustering and error correction. A nonparametric unseen species model using Euler transformation provided a lower-bound estimate of total TCR beta diversity. The public sequencing data were trimmed at Q25 with fastp and processed into clonotypes with MiXCR by TCRdb, which kept only in-frame beta chains. Under each unique CDR3 protein, matching rows form one entry showing the most common genes and DNA. TCRdb's processing, not the authors' own work, is the source of the V and J calls. The sample has 600,000 to 1,000,000 distinct CDR3 sequences on record, roughly 64% of them singletons. The top ten constitute 22% of the sample.

The sequence was collected from a man aged 25-45 years in good health. Material: blood. The chain is made from TRBV13 and TRBJ2-3, with a tentative D gene TRBD1 over 5 matching bases. The CDR3 corresponds to CAAPRQLDTQYF. The DNA reads TGTGCCGCACCACGACAGCTAGATACGCAGTATTTT.